This T cell receptor (beta chain) was found in a study of blood T cell repertoires in COVID-19. Study-level information: From T cells, B-cell-depleted T cells, or PBMCs came the material, which was cDNA or gDNA.

Trimming stripped 6 bases from V and 1 base from J, with 9 bases between. The CDR3 has 13 residues. Germline V gives CDR1 SNHLY, CDR2 FYNNEI. In the source study's methods: Researchers report that nucleated cell counts were estimated from reference gene primer amplification. Profiling relied on immunoSEQ multiplex PCR, and the TCRdb table lists in-frame clones only, not all of them. V, J and clone size were drawn from that table, and D and trimming were deduced from the DNA. The sample carries about 190,000 clones, 65% to 80% recorded once. Only a few counts were recorded for this clone. The chain links TRBV2 to TRBJ1-1; no firm D call. The receptor's source is a woman between 50 and 59 years old with acute or convalescent COVID-19. Sample: peripheral blood. The CDR3 loop is CASRTQANTEAFF. CDR3 nucleotide sequence: TGTGCCAGCAGGACACAAGCGAACACTGAAGCTTTCTTT.